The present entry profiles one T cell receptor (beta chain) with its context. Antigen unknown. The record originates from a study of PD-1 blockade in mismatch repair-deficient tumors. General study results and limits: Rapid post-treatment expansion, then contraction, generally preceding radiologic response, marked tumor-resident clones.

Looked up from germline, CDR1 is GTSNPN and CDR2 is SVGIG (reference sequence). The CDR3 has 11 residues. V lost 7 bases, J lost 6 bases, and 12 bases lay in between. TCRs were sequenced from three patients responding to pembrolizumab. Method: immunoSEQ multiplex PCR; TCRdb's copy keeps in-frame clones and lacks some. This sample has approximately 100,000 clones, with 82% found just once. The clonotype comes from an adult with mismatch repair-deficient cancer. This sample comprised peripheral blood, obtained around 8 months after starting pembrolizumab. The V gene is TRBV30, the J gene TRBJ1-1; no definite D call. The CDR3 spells CASSQWAEAFF. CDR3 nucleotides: TGTGCCTCTTCACAATGGGCTGAAGCTTTCTTT.